The 27 T cell receptor beta chains below all came from one sample that was sequenced in a study of OX40 agonist ivuxolimab in advanced cancers. The data were produced by immunoSEQ multiplex PCR, yet TCRdb's version contains in-frame clones alone and is incomplete. The profile covers 85,000 to 100,000 clones, with over 75% appearing a single time and roughly 0.31% taken by the ten largest. Sample: CD4+ or CD8+ T cells sorted from blood, taken in a trial of the OX40 agonist ivuxolimab. The source of these receptors is an adult with an advanced solid tumor such as melanoma, head and neck, liver or kidney cancer.

The chain has TRBV4-1 and TRBJ1-5; D not resolved. Looked up from germline, CDR1 is MGHRA and CDR2 is YSYEKL. Between the trimmed V and J ends, which lost 0 bases and 7 bases, there was a span of 13 bases. The CDR3 covers 15 residues. The CDR3 region is CASSQDWGGTQPQHF. The CDR3 bases are TGCGCCAGCAGCCAAGATTGGGGAGGAACCCAGCCCCAGCATTTT.

The rearrangement links TRBV25-1 to TRBJ2-1; 7 nucleotides line up with TRBD2. The CDR3 loop spans 14 amino acids. Germline CDR1 and CDR2: MGHDK and SYGVNS. J gave up 4 bases and V 2 bases, and 2 bases lay outside the gene matches. This CDR3 is CASSERDYYNEQFF. The CDR3 bases are TGTGCCAGCAGTGAACGGGACTATTACAATGAGCAGTTCTTC.

The gene calls are TRBV6-6 and TRBJ1-3; D is uncertain. The CDR3 runs 14 residues. Germline V CDR1 and CDR2: MNHNY, SVGAGI (reference sequence). The ends were cut back, 4 bases at V and 0 bases at J, with 7 bases in the middle. The CDR3 DNA sequence: TGTGCCAGCAGTTCGCTAGTCTCTGGAAACACCATATATTTT. It specifies CASSSLVSGNTIYF.

With regard to this clone: An end of the junction differs from the germline gene, which may be a read error. The chain uses TRBV28 and TRBJ1-1, with 7 bases identical to TRBD1. Germline loops: CDR1 MDHEN, CDR2 SYDVKM. This CDR3 is 12 amino acids long. The chain's CDR3 is CASSLQLRDREF. The CDR3 region has the DNA TGTGCCAGCAGTCTTCAACTCCGGGACAGAGAATTT.

This clone was seen a single time. This chain connects TRBV7-2 to TRBJ2-2; D is unresolved. The CDR3 is 14 residues long. V was clipped by 4 bases and J by 4 bases, with 10 bases between them. Germline V gene lookup returns CDR1 SGHTA and CDR2 FQGNSA. The CDR3 loop is CASSSLGGTGELFF. CDR3 bases: TGTGCCAGCAGCTCTCTGGGCGGCACCGGGGAGCTGTTTTTT. The variable domain in full, with the rest retrieved from reference TRBV7-2 and TRBJ2-2, is GAGVSQSPSNKVTEKGKDVELRCDPISGHTALYWYRQSLGQGLEFLIYFQGNSAPDKSGLPSDRFSAERTGGSVSTLTIQRTQQEDSAVYLCASSSLGGTGELFFGEGSRLTVL.

This rearrangement joins TRBV28 to TRBJ2-6; 9 bases line up with TRBD1. The CDR3 is made up of 16 amino acids. The V gene's germline CDR1 is MDHEN and CDR2 SYDVKM. V was clipped by 8 bases and J by 3 bases; unmatched bases: 8. The CDR3 DNA is TGTGCCAGCCGCCCCGGGACAGGGTATGGGGCCAACGTCCTGACTTTC. Its translation: CASRPGTGYGANVLTF.

The chain carries TRBV4-1 and TRBJ1-4; 8 positions agree with TRBD1. Germline V gene lookup returns CDR1 MGHRA and CDR2 YSYEKL. The ends lost 0 bases at V and 8 bases at J; junction bases unmatched: 14. The CDR3 spans 18 residues. CDR3 loop: CASSQDRTGRSGREKLFF. The CDR3 region has the DNA TGCGCCAGCAGCCAAGATCGGACAGGGCGGTCCGGAAGAGAAAAACTGTTTTTT.

The chain is built from TRBV5-1 and TRBJ2-3; 9 bases are a match to TRBD2. Trimming took 0 bases from V and 5 from J; bases not matched to a gene: 10. Germline V gives CDR1 SGHRS, CDR2 YFSETQ. The CDR3 totals 17 residues. The CDR3 region is CASSLGSSGRVGDTQYF. Written as DNA, the CDR3 is TGCGCCAGCAGCTTGGGCAGTAGCGGGAGAGTTGGAGATACGCAGTATTTT.

The chain employs TRBV7-2 and TRBJ1-5, with D uncertain. Germline V CDR1 and CDR2: SGHTA, FQGNSA. This CDR3 contains 14 residues. V lost 2 bases, J lost 3 bases, and 8 bases lay in between. CDR3 sequence (DNA): TGTGCCAGCAGCTTATTCGGGGACAATCAGCCCCAGCATTTT. Its translation: CASSLFGDNQPQHF.

The V and J genes are TRBV7-9 and TRBJ2-5; 7 positions agree with TRBD2. The V and J ends lost 2 bases and 2 bases, in that order; junction bases with no gene match: 2. This CDR3 has 14 amino acids. The germline V gene has CDR1 SEHNR and CDR2 FQNEAQ (reference sequence). The DNA for the CDR3 is TGTGCCAGCAGCTTAATGGGACTACAAGAGACCCAGTACTTC. It encodes CASSLMGLQETQYF. The full variable domain, completed using reference TRBV7-9 and TRBJ2-5, is DTGVSQNPRHKITKRGQNVTFRCDPISEHNRLYWYRQTLGQGPEFLTYFQNEAQLEKSRLLSDRFSAERPKGSFSTLEIQRTEQGDSAMYLCASSLMGLQETQYFGPGTRLLVL.

The rearrangement uses TRBV7-3 and TRBJ2-2; TRBD2 matches 9 bases. The CDR3 runs to 16 residues. Germline V lookup: CDR1 SGHTA, CDR2 FQGTGA. Trimming at V came to 1 base and at J to 6 bases, leaving 6 bases not matched to a gene. CDR3 in amino acids: CASSLNGGRVSGELFF. CDR3 nucleotides: TGTGCCAGCAGCTTAAATGGCGGGAGGGTTTCCGGGGAGCTGTTTTTT.

This clone was detected only once. The genes are TRBV7-9 and TRBJ1-2, with TRBD1 matching 7 bases. V was clipped by 3 bases and J by 4 bases; unmatched bases: 8. This CDR3 has 15 residues. Germline V gives CDR1 SEHNR, CDR2 FQNEAQ (reference sequence). The CDR3 DNA follows: TGTGCCAGCAGCTTGACGGGACAGTCAACCTATGGCTACACCTTC. As protein: CASSLTGQSTYGYTF.

The rearrangement joins TRBV7-2 to TRBJ1-3, with 7 bases that match TRBD1. The germline V gene encodes CDR1 SGHTA and CDR2 FQGNSA. The CDR3 contains 15 residues. J lost 4 bases, V lost 3 bases, and 6 bases had no gene match. The CDR3 spells CASSFNPGQGNTIYF. The CDR3 DNA sequence: TGTGCCAGCAGCTTTAATCCGGGACAGGGAAACACCATATATTTT. Based on the CDR3 plus reference TRBV7-2 and TRBJ1-3, the full variable domain is GAGVSQSPSNKVTEKGKDVELRCDPISGHTALYWYRQSLGQGLEFLIYFQGNSAPDKSGLPSDRFSAERTGGSVSTLTIQRTQQEDSAVYLCASSFNPGQGNTIYFGEGSWLTVV.

The J gene is TRBJ2-1, the V gene TRBV21-1; the D call of TRBD2 is as the table states it, not checked on the DNA. TRBV21-1 is marked as a pseudogene. This CDR3 spans 18 amino acids. The DNA for the CDR3 is TGTGCCAGCAGCAAAGGAGGAAATAGCGGGAGTGCCTACAATGAGCAGTTCTTC. As protein: CASSKGGNSGSAYNEQFF.

The chain recombines TRBV7-9 with TRBJ2-1, with D perhaps TRBD2 (5 bases). Between the trimmed V and J ends, which lost 5 bases and 12 bases, there was a span of 11 bases. The CDR3 spans 11 residues. Per germline, CDR1 SEHNR and CDR2 FQNEAQ (reference sequence). CDR3 in DNA: TGTGCCAGCAGCCGGGAATTCGGGCAGTTCTTC. Amino acid sequence: CASSREFGQFF. Full variable domain (rest looked up from reference TRBV7-9 and TRBJ2-1): DTGVSQNPRHKITKRGQNVTFRCDPISEHNRLYWYRQTLGQGPEFLTYFQNEAQLEKSRLLSDRFSAERPKGSFSTLEIQRTEQGDSAMYLCASSREFGQFFGPGTRLTVL.

This chain links TRBV9 with TRBJ2-3; either TRBD1 or TRBD2 may fit D (5 bases each). The V end was cut by 0 bases, the J end by 8 bases, with 22 bases between. The germline V gene has CDR1 SGDLS and CDR2 YYNGEE. The CDR3 runs to 17 residues. CDR3 nucleotides: TGTGCCAGCAGCGTAGCTCCCGGGGCCCGTTCCGTCCCTACGCAGTATTTT. Translation gives CASSVAPGARSVPTQYF.

The chain carries TRBV5-4 and TRBJ1-5; D not resolved. V was cut by 1 base and J by 9 bases, with 14 bases left in between. CDR3 length equals 14 residues. Per germline, CDR1 SGHNT and CDR2 YYREEE (reference sequence). The CDR3 bases are TGTGCCAGCAGCTTGAGGGTAACGGGTGGGCCCCAGCATTTT. Protein sequence: CASSLRVTGGPQHF.

As regards this clone: The junction does not match germline at one end; this may be a read error. This CDR3 reads CAGREGTPNEQFF. In nucleotides, the CDR3 is TGTGCCGGCAGGGAGGGGACTCCCAATGAGCAGTTCTTC. This chain joins TRBV2 and TRBJ2-1; TRBD2 aligns across 7 bases. The CDR3 loop spans 13 amino acids. The V gene's germline CDR1 is SNHLY and CDR2 FYNNEI.

The CDR3 loop is CASRHSGTGDYGYTF. For the CDR3, the DNA is TGTGCCAGCAGGCACTCCGGGACAGGGGACTATGGCTACACCTTC. The chain combines TRBV14 with TRBJ1-2, with 10 bases that match TRBD1. The CDR3 contains 15 residues. Germline V gene lookup returns CDR1 SGHDN and CDR2 FVKESK. Unmatched junction bases numbered 7, after V lost 6 bases and J lost 3 bases.

This sequence joins TRBV6-1 and TRBJ2-6, with D possibly TRBD2 on 5 matching bases. The germline CDR1 and CDR2 sequences are MNHNS and SASEGT. V was clipped by 4 bases and J by 0 bases, with 13 bases between them. The CDR3 consists of 17 residues. DNA for the CDR3: TGTGCCAGCAGTGCTCAGAGGGTCAGCTCTGGGGCCAACGTCCTGACTTTC. Translated, it gives CASSAQRVSSGANVLTF.

This CDR3 reads CASSLGTAHPNEKLFF. The CDR3 DNA follows: TGTGCCAGCAGCCTAGGGACAGCCCATCCCAATGAAAAACTGTTTTTT. This rearrangement joins TRBV7-9 to TRBJ1-4; the match to TRBD1 covers 7 bases. The CDR3 has 16 amino acids. V was pared by 5 bases and J by 5 bases, with 11 bases of the junction left unmatched. Germline values: CDR1 SEHNR, CDR2 FQNEAQ (reference sequence).

The chain is built from TRBV19 and TRBJ2-1, with TRBD2 identical over 12 bases. V gave up 3 bases and J gave up 0 bases; unmatched junction bases: 0. The length of the CDR3 is 16 residues. Germline V gene sequence: CDR1 LNHDA, CDR2 SQIVND (reference sequence). This CDR3 is CASSMTSGSSYNEQFF. In DNA form, the CDR3 reads TGTGCCAGTAGTATGACTAGCGGGAGCTCCTACAATGAGCAGTTCTTC.

This chain connects TRBV11-1 to TRBJ2-5; D may match TRBD1 or TRBD2 (5 bases each). The CDR3 length is 15 residues. Trimming stripped 4 bases from V and 3 bases from J, with 15 bases between. Germline V CDR1 and CDR2: SGHAT, FQDESV (reference sequence). The DNA of the CDR3 is TGTGCCAGCAGCTGGGACCAGAGCACCAAAGAGACCCAGTACTTC. It codes for CASSWDQSTKETQYF.

The chain couples TRBV4-2 to TRBJ2-4; 10 bases match TRBD1. The CDR3 runs to 17 residues. Germline CDR1 and CDR2: LGHNA and YNFKEQ. Unmatched junction bases numbered 9, after V lost 0 bases and J lost 7 bases. CDR3 DNA: TGTGCCAGCAGCCAAGAAGGGACAGGGGAGTTTCGGAACATTCAGTACTTC. Its protein is CASSQEGTGEFRNIQYF.

The rearrangement uses TRBV20-1 and TRBJ1-2; D call uncertain. V was trimmed by 6 bases and J by 5 bases, leaving 7 bases between them. Germline V gene lookup returns CDR1 DFQATT and CDR2 SNEGSKA (reference sequence). The CDR3 contains 10 residues. This CDR3 reads CSAKSYGYTF. CDR3 in DNA: TGCAGTGCAAAGAGTTATGGCTACACCTTC.

V and J are TRBV27 and TRBJ2-2; perhaps TRBD1 as D (6 bases). CDR3 length: 16 residues. The ends were cut back, 5 bases at V and 4 bases at J, with 17 bases in the middle. Germline V gene data show CDR1 as MNHEY and CDR2 as SMNVEV (reference sequence). CDR3 protein: CASSAKQGRVTGELFF. The CDR3 DNA sequence: TGTGCCAGCAGTGCCAAACAGGGTAGGGTCACCGGGGAGCTGTTTTTT.

The V and J genes are TRBV19 and TRBJ1-5; D unclear. From germline, CDR1 is LNHDA and CDR2 SQIVND (reference sequence). Trimming removed 3 bases from V and 0 bases from J, with 9 bases in between. CDR3 length: 15 amino acids. The CDR3 bases are TGTGCCAGTAGTATTCTCAGGTATAGCAATCAGCCCCAGCATTTT. Encoded protein: CASSILRYSNQPQHF.